This TCR beta chain derives from a study of cytomegalovirus exposure and HLA in healthy donors. General study findings and limits: Per published accounts, TCR beta sequences correctly predicted the HLA-A and HLA-B alleles of most subjects. Across donors, most TCRs were seen rarely, yet some public ones were widespread. As was reported, the classifier diagnosed cytomegalovirus status with high specificity and sensitivity. Later analysis identified a missense DCLRE1C variant that was linked to TCR beta V- and J-gene trimming.

V was pared by 8 bases and J by 5 bases, with 10 bases between. The CDR3 is 13 amino acids. Germline V gene lookup returns CDR1 SNHLY and CDR2 FYNNEI. Notes on this clone: Its matching antigen is unknown.

In the PCR, 60 Vbeta and 13 Jbeta primers were used. Here immunoSEQ multiplex PCR was the method, and the copy in TCRdb shows in-frame clones only, minus some. The sample includes about 88,000 clones. V and J are TRBV2 and TRBJ1-6; D not resolved. The receptor was derived from a girl aged 10-17 years in good health and CMV-seropositive. Sequencing was carried out using PBMCs. CDR3: CASVVTDNSPLHF. The CDR3 DNA is TGTGCCAGCGTGGTAACGGATAATTCACCCCTCCACTTT.